The TCR beta chain described here comes from a study of human thymus T cells. Findings and limits, study-wide: The authors found apparently biased V and J gene usage in thymic and blood repertoires.

As concerns this clone: Antigen unknown.

Profiling relied on immunoSEQ multiplex PCR, and the TCRdb table lists in-frame clones only, not all of them. Among 45,000 to 75,000 clones, 94% were seen once, and the ten largest hold less than 7%. The CDR3 is 12 amino acids. The V end was cut by 2 bases, the J end by 7 bases, with 9 bases between. Germline CDR1 and CDR2: ENHRY and SYGVKD. The source material was blood. The receptor was isolated from a boy in the first two years of life with a congenital heart defect but otherwise immunologically healthy. The chain combines TRBV10-3 with TRBJ2-7; D not resolved. This chain's CDR3 is CAISERTEEQYF. The CDR3 nucleotides read TGTGCCATCAGTGAGCGGACGGAGGAGCAGTACTTC.